The entry below gives a single T cell receptor (beta chain) sequence along with its context. What it recognizes is unknown. The junction had 3 bases not matched to a gene; V was cut back by 3 bases and J by 1 base. This CDR3 is built from 15 residues. Germline CDR1 reads SGHDT; CDR2 reads YYEEEE. The data were obtained in a study of graft-versus-host responses after intestinal transplantation. Overall study context: Transplants given to recipients were multivisceral, liver-intestinal, or isolated intestinal. The whole recipient group had anti-thymocyte globulin induction followed by tacrolimus and steroids for roughly three years. General observations from the study: Early after transplant, HvG clones declined as circulating GvH clones peaked. Researchers found GvH clones in recipient marrow, and some showed up first in ileum or blood.

The protocol was immunoSEQ multiplex PCR, while the TCRdb copy is restricted to in-frame clones and leaves out a portion. The sample consists of about 100,000 clones, 87% of them appearing once. The TCR was taken from a human donor who was the organ donor for an intestinal transplant. This rearrangement joins TRBV5-6 to TRBJ2-7; TRBD2 matches 11 bases. This specimen was unstimulated CD4+ T cells sorted from spleen or lymph node cells, taken before transplant. CDR3 residues: CASSWTSGPSYEQYF. The CDR3 coding sequence is TGTGCCAGCAGCTGGACTAGCGGGCCATCCTACGAGCAGTACTTC.